This T cell receptor beta chain was sequenced during a study of radiotherapy plus CTLA-4 blockade in lung cancer. On the study more broadly: Objective response rate was over 15%; disease control rate, around 33%.

Study-level findings and limits: Following radiotherapy plus ipilimumab, tumor-derived TCR clones expanded in the blood.

A remark on this clone: Its antigen is unidentified.

There are 15 residues in the CDR3. Germline V gene lookup returns CDR1 LNHDA and CDR2 SQIVND (reference sequence). V was cut by 7 bases and J by 3 bases, with 16 bases left in between. The method was immunoSEQ multiplex PCR; TCRdb's version includes in-frame clones alone and lacks a portion of them. This sample has around 50,000 clones, with less than 90% found just once. This chain joins TRBV19 and TRBJ1-5; possibly TRBD1 for D (6 bases). This clonotype was sampled from a human donor with non-small cell lung cancer that progressed on radiotherapy plus ipilimumab. Some clones in this sample may be carry-over from other donors' samples. The sample was peripheral blood, taken from a patient treated with radiotherapy plus ipilimumab. CDR3 sequence (DNA): TGTGCCAGTAAACAGGGAACCGGAAACAATCAGCCCCAGCATTTT. It codes for CASKQGTGNNQPQHF.